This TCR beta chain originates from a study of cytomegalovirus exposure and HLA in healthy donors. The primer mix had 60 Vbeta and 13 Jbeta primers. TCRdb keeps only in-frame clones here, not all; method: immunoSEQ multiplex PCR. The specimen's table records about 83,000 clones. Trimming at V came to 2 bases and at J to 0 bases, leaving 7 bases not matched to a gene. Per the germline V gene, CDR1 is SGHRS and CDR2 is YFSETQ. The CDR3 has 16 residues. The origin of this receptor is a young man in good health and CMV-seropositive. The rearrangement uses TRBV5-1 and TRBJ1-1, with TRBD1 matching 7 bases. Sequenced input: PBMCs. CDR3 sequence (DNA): TGCGCCAGCAGCTTCCGGGACAGAAGCATGAACACTGAAGCTTTCTTT. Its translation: CASSFRDRSMNTEAFF.